This is a list of T cell receptor beta chains from one sample in a study of blood T cell repertoires in COVID-19. Only in-frame clones appear in the TCRdb table, and some are missing; sequencing was by immunoSEQ multiplex PCR. The sample gives 200,000 to 300,000 clones, around 86% of which show up once; approximately 2% is in the top ten. Sequences were obtained from PBMCs or T cells enriched from blood (not recorded which). The receptors here all came from a woman aged 50 to 60 who had recovered from COVID-19. The CDR3 runs from the conserved cysteine through the conserved F or W. A D gene is named only where the DNA matches it firmly. Size is omitted from some rows. Given values are once, few, many or a class for expanded clones.

clone_size d_call j_call v_call cdr3_nt cdr3_aa
. . TRBJ1-2 TRBV15 TGTGCCACCAGCGGTCGAGGCCCCGGGTATGGCTACACCTTC CATSGRGPGYGYTF
many . TRBJ2-5 TRBV20-1 TGCAGTGCTAGTTCCGGGGGGCTAGGAGAGACCCAGTACTTC CSASSGGLGETQYF
. TRBD2 TRBJ2-3 TRBV5-1 TGCGCCAGCAGCCAGGGACTAGCGGGAGCAGATACGCAGTATTTT CASSQGLAGADTQYF
. . TRBJ2-3 TRBV7-3 TGTGCCAGCAGCCCCCGTCAGGGCACAGATACGCAGTATTTT CASSPRQGTDTQYF
. . TRBJ1-6 TRBV4-3 TGCGCCAGCAGCCAAGAAGGATCAGGGGCTGTCTCACCCCTCCACTTT CASSQEGSGAVSPLHF
. TRBD1 TRBJ2-1 TRBV10-3 TGTGCCATCAGTGAGTCACAGGGGGCCTACAATGAGCAGTTCTTC CAISESQGAYNEQFF
. . TRBJ1-1 TRBV6-5 TGTGCCAGCAGGACTCTTTCGACAGAGAACACTGAAGCTTTCTTT CASRTLSTENTEAFF
. . TRBJ2-3 TRBV4-3 TGCGCCAGCAGCCAAGATCTGTCGGGAGCAACAGATACGCAGTATTTT CASSQDLSGATDTQYF
once TRBD1 TRBJ1-2 TRBV7-9 TGTGCCAGCAGCCCGGGACAGGGTAACTATGGCTACACCTTC CASSPGQGNYGYTF
few . TRBJ2-6 TRBV7-9 TGTGCCAGCAGCCGCCAGGGCCGGGCCAACGTCCTGACTTTC CASSRQGRANVLTF
. TRBD1 TRBJ2-2 TRBV7-7 TGTGCTAGCAGCTTAGCTCCGGGACAGGGAACCGGGGAGCTGTTTTTT CASSLAPGQGTGELFF
. TRBD1 TRBJ2-3 TRBV5-4 TGTGCCAGCAGCGAACGGACAGGGGGTTCAGATACGCAGTATTTT CASSERTGGSDTQYF
. . TRBJ1-2 TRBV27 TGTGCCAGCAGTTTATTAATAGGTAGCCACTATGGCTACACCTTC CASSLLIGSHYGYTF
. . TRBJ2-7 TRBV11-3 TGTGCCAGCAGCTTCGGAGGGTTCTCCTACGAGCAGTACTTC CASSFGGFSYEQYF
. TRBD2 TRBJ2-3 TRBV5-5 TGTGCCAGCAGCTTGGCTAGCGGGGGGACTAGCACAGATACGCAGTATTTT CASSLASGGTSTDTQYF
. . TRBJ1-5 TRBV9 TGTGCCAGCAGCTCCGCGGGTGGTCAGCCCCAGCATTTT CASSSAGGQPQHF
. . TRBJ1-1 TRBV5-1 TGCGCCAGCAGCTTGTCAAGGACACCGGCCGCTTTCTTT CASSLSRTPAAFF
. . TRBJ1-2 TRBV6-5 TGTGCCAGCACGGACAGCACCGGGTATGGCTACACCTTC CASTDSTGYGYTF
. . TRBJ1-1 TRBV7-6 TGTGCCAGCAGCTTGTATCCCTCGAACACTGAAGCTTTCTTT CASSLYPSNTEAFF
. . TRBJ2-7 TRBV6-5 TGTGCCAGCCAGACCGCAGGGGTTCCCTACGAGCAGTACTTC CASQTAGVPYEQYF
. . TRBJ1-6 TRBV21-1 TGTGCCAGCAGCAATCTAAATCGACAGGGCCGACCGTCGGACTCACCCCTCCACTTT CASSNLNRQGRPSDSPLHF
once . TRBJ1-5 TRBV19 TGTGCCAGTAGTATGCAGGGGTATAGCAATCAGCCCCAGCATTTT CASSMQGYSNQPQHF
. TRBD2 TRBJ2-1 TRBV28 TGTGCCAGCAGTGGAAGCGGGAGGGCCTTCAATGAGCAGTTCTTC CASSGSGRAFNEQFF
. TRBD1 TRBJ1-4 TRBV6-5 TGTGCCAGCAGGCCCAAACAGGGGATAAATGAAAAACTGTTTTTT CASRPKQGINEKLFF
. TRBD2 TRBJ2-5 TRBV5-5 TGTGCCAGCAGCTCCCCAGGACTAGCGGGAGAGGAGACCCAGTACTTC CASSSPGLAGEETQYF
. TRBD2 TRBJ2-1 TRBV19 TGTGCCAGTAGTACCCCACTAGCGGGAGGGCCGGGTGAGCAGTTCTTC CASSTPLAGGPGEQFF
. . TRBJ1-5 TRBV19 TGTGCCAGTAGTATATCTGCAGGGTCTAGTCAGCCCCAGCATTTT CASSISAGSSQPQHF
. TRBD1 TRBJ2-7 TRBV7-2 TGTGCCAGCAGCCTTCAGACAGGGGACGAGCAGTACTTC CASSLQTGDEQYF
few . TRBJ1-1 TRBV9 TGTGCCAGCAGCGTAGTAAGTCGTAGCACTGAAGCTTTCTTT CASSVVSRSTEAFF
. . TRBJ2-1 TRBV6-1 TGTGCCAGCAGTGAACCCTTTCCCAATGAGCAGTTCTTC CASSEPFPNEQFF
. . TRBJ2-3 TRBV5-8 TGTGCCAGCAGTTCCCAAGGGAGCACGGATACGCAGTATTTT CASSSQGSTDTQYF
. . TRBJ1-2 TRBV18 TGTGCCAGCTCACTTTGGGAGAGCTATGGCTACACCTTC CASSLWESYGYTF
. . TRBJ2-7 TRBV5-4 TGTGCCAGCAGCCTGGGACGAGGGCCCCCGAACTACGAGCAGTACTTC CASSLGRGPPNYEQYF
. TRBD1 TRBJ2-4 TRBV9 TGTGCCAGCACCCCCTCGGGCGGACAGGGTTCATCCAAAAACATTCAGTACTTC CASTPSGGQGSSKNIQYF
. TRBD2 TRBJ2-5 TRBV11-2 TGTGCCAGCAGCTTTGTCCGGGGACTAGCGGGAGGCGCCGGGGAGACCCAGTACTTC CASSFVRGLAGGAGETQYF
. TRBD1 TRBJ1-3 TRBV5-1 TGCGCCAGTCGACAGGGGTTCTCTGGAAACACCATATATTTT CASRQGFSGNTIYF
few TRBD1 TRBJ1-6 TRBV24-1 TGTGCCACCAGTGATTTCCGCCAGGGGGACGGTGTGGGTTCACCCCTCCACTTT CATSDFRQGDGVGSPLHF